This T cell receptor (beta chain) appears in the sequencing data of a study of cytotoxic CD8 clonotypes in ibrutinib-treated CLL. Germline V gene sequence: CDR1 SNHLY, CDR2 FYNNEI. This CDR3 region has 15 residues. J gave up 3 bases and V 2 bases, and 5 bases lay outside the gene matches. TCRdb keeps only in-frame clones here, not all; method: immunoSEQ multiplex PCR. The repertoire consists of about 76,000 clones, with about 86% occurring once and the leading ten covering more than 5%. The clonotype was recovered from a human donor with chronic lymphocytic leukemia. The rearrangement uses TRBV2 and TRBJ1-2; TRBD1 agrees at 8 bases. The specimen was PBMCs, collected before ibrutinib treatment. The DNA of the CDR3 is TGTGCCAGCAGTGAATCTTTGGGACAGGACTATGGCTACACCTTC. Translated: CASSESLGQDYGYTF.